This entry concerns a single T cell receptor beta chain. Its specificity is not known. The record originates from a study of T cells in localized non-small cell lung cancer. Overall study findings and caveats: Only one tumor region went through sequencing, so heterogeneity may still be there. Prolonged overall survival went with higher T cell density in the blood. Median detection of top 100 tumor clones in adjacent lung was 57 clones.

Clones were read by immunoSEQ multiplex PCR, and TCRdb kept only the in-frame ones, dropping some. The sample lists 19,000 or so clones; 70% to 90% were seen once. The germline gives CDR1 LNHDA, CDR2 SQIVND (reference sequence). Losses at the gene ends were 1 base for V and 5 bases for J; bases not matched to a gene: 9. The CDR3 is made up of 16 amino acids. The starting material was peripheral blood mononuclear cells, obtained before any cancer treatment. The sequence was collected from a male donor at least 60 years old with stage II lung adenocarcinoma. This chain uses TRBV19 with TRBJ2-5; TRBD1 matches 8 bases. CDR3 in DNA: TGTGCCAGTAGTATAGGTGGGACAGGCCTCTCCGAGACCCAGTACTTC. Translation gives CASSIGGTGLSETQYF.